The clone carrying this TCR beta chain was observed a handful of times. This sample stems from a study of response to subunit inactivated influenza vaccine. TCRdb re-derived calls from the RT-PCR reads in MiXCR, one entry per CDR3 protein. The repertoire has a few hundred thousand distinct CDR3 sequences, around a fifth of them found once; the top ten carry more than 8.5%. The germline V gene has CDR1 SGHVS and CDR2 FNYEAQ. Between the trimmed V and J ends, which lost 2 bases and 7 bases, there was a span of 11 bases. This CDR3 is built from 13 residues. The specimen comprised PBMCs from blood, sampled 21 months after vaccination. The TCR was taken from a man aged 50-75 years who received an inactivated influenza vaccine. V usage is TRBV7-6 and J usage is TRBJ1-2; perhaps TRBD1 as D (5 bases). CDR3 nucleotides: TGTGCCAGCAGCTTATGGCGGGGGGTTGGCTACACCTTC. It specifies CASSLWRGVGYTF.